The TCR beta chain under discussion was sequenced for a study of neoadjuvant anti-PD-1 for oral cavity cancer. Blood libraries mostly used 400 to 500 ng genomic DNA, six replicates each. Sequencing was performed with immunoSEQ multiplex PCR; in TCRdb, only in-frame clones are kept and a portion is missing. The table shows over 60,000 clones, with 86% occurring only once. On this clone: Its cognate antigen is unknown.

Time point described: after neoadjuvant nivolumab, at surgical resection. These newly diagnosed stage II-IVA oral cavity squamous cell carcinoma patients had no prior systemic or radiation treatment. Cohort: HPV-negative, locally advanced oral cavity squamous cell carcinoma patients. General study results and limits: After neoadjuvant nivolumab, PBMC T cell clonality was significantly higher in non-responders than responders.

The sample was PBMCs, taken after nivolumab (anti-PD-1) treatment. The clonotype was recovered from a person aged 35-79 years with oral cavity squamous cell carcinoma.

This CDR3 is CASSPDFSNQPQHF. The CDR3 region has the DNA TGTGCCAGCAGCCCGGATTTTAGCAATCAGCCCCAGCATTTT. The chain carries TRBV6-6 and TRBJ1-5; D unclear. Germline CDR1 and CDR2: MNHNY and SVGAGI (reference sequence). This CDR3 is 14 amino acids long. The V end lost 6 bases, the J end lost 0 bases, and 9 bases lay between the germline ends.